Presented here are 4 T cell receptor beta chains from one specimen sequenced in a study of T cell responses to AZD1222 COVID-19 vaccine. TCRdb's copy holds only in-frame clones and misses some; the assay was immunoSEQ multiplex PCR. Of around 200,000 clones listed, 88% were seen once; the top ten hold more than 25%. The source material was peripheral blood, sampled 28 days after the second AZD1222 dose. The receptors originated from an adult who received the AZD1222 COVID-19 vaccine.

The gene calls are TRBV5-1 and TRBJ2-1; the D is unclear. The CDR3 has 14 amino acids. The germline V gene encodes CDR1 SGHRS and CDR2 YFSETQ. With 1 base removed from V and 0 bases from J, the gap between germline ends came to 5 bases. The CDR3, as DNA: TGCGCCAGCAGCTTGCAGGACTCCTACAATGAGCAGTTCTTC. Translation: CASSLQDSYNEQFF.

The chain links TRBV20-1 to TRBJ2-5; TRBD2 matches 11 bases. The CDR3 has 11 amino acids. Per germline, CDR1 DFQATT and CDR2 SNEGSKA (reference sequence). CDR3 sequence: CRLAGVETQYF. The DNA for the CDR3 is TGCAGACTAGCGGGAGTGGAGACCCAGTACTTC.

This chain uses TRBV19 with TRBJ2-1; tentatively, D is TRBD2 (5 bases). CDR3 length: 15 amino acids. V was trimmed by 6 bases and J by 9 bases, leaving 21 bases between them. Germline V gives CDR1 LNHDA, CDR2 SQIVND (reference sequence). Here the CDR3 DNA reads TGTGCCAGTAGCAAGTTGGGAGAGGGAAGGGCTGAGCAGTTCTTC. It yields the protein CASSKLGEGRAEQFF.

This chain uses TRBV6-5 with TRBJ2-7; no definite D call. The V end was cut by 5 bases, the J end by 4 bases, with 15 bases between. The CDR3 has 14 residues. Germline values: CDR1 MNHEY, CDR2 SVGAGI. CDR3 residues: CASSKGVLSYEQYF. In DNA form, the CDR3 reads TGTGCCAGCAGTAAGGGTGTTCTCTCGTACGAGCAGTACTTC.